Listed below are T cell receptor beta chains from one sample, sequenced in a study of immune evolution from preneoplasia to lung adenocarcinoma. The method was immunoSEQ multiplex PCR; TCRdb's version includes in-frame clones alone and lacks a portion of them. The table shows thousands of clones, with roughly 83% occurring only once. Sequences were obtained from FFPE invasive lung adenocarcinoma tissue. The source of these receptors is a person aged 50-75 years with lung adenocarcinoma. CDR3s include the opening cysteine and the closing phenylalanine or tryptophan. Not every row has a clone size; where given, it reads once, few, many or a size class.

>TRBV6-5|once|TRBJ1-2
CASSYSTVANYGYTF
>TRBV27|.|TRBJ2-5
CASTGLAGETQYF
>TRBV5-1|.|TRBJ2-7
CASSLIGQISYEQYF
>TRBV9|.|TRBJ2-7
CASSGQLAAGEQYF
>TRBV28|.|TRBJ2-1
CASSSRDRGRGEQFF
>TRBV5-4|.|TRBJ2-1
CASSPGTNNEQFF
>TRBV6-1|.|TRBJ1-2
CASSEARDVRARGYTF
>TRBV5-1|.|TRBJ1-4
CASSLGGRPNEKLFF
>TRBV5-1|.|TRBJ1-3
CASSPPGAGNTIYF
>TRBV18|.|TRBJ1-5
CASSPLGGQPQHF
>TRBV6-1|.|TRBJ2-7
CASSESEGWVAGLHEQYF
>TRBV6-5|few|TRBJ1-6
CASSYSGSPIPLHF
>TRBV4-1|.|TRBJ2-7
CASSQETGNVFYEQYF
>TRBV19|.|TRBJ2-3
CASEQGRGTQYF
>TRBV5-1|.|TRBJ2-7
CASSDIGSEQYF
>TRBV30|.|TRBJ1-1
CAWSVDRATEAFF
>TRBV5-1|.|TRBJ2-5
CASSLSPSGRSETQYF
>TRBV28|.|TRBJ2-7
CASSSGQGGAFQYF
>TRBV2|.|TRBJ2-5
CASSEGLTGRAQETQYF
>TRBV20-1|.|TRBJ2-1
CSARDVSYPFF
>TRBV30|.|TRBJ1-1
CAWSPTGTTEAFF
>TRBV5-1|.|TRBJ2-2
CASSLGTGRYTGELFF
>TRBV7-3|.|TRBJ2-7
CASSLNDEQYF
>TRBV6-5|few|TRBJ1-5
CASSRTQGSQPQHF
>TRBV28|.|TRBJ2-4
CASSSHRGHPGAKNIQYF
>TRBV27|.|TRBJ2-5
CASSLSVGTSGREKETQYF
>TRBV27|.|TRBJ1-1
CASSLSPTPGLDTEAFF
>TRBV19|.|TRBJ1-1
CASRKQGASTEAFF